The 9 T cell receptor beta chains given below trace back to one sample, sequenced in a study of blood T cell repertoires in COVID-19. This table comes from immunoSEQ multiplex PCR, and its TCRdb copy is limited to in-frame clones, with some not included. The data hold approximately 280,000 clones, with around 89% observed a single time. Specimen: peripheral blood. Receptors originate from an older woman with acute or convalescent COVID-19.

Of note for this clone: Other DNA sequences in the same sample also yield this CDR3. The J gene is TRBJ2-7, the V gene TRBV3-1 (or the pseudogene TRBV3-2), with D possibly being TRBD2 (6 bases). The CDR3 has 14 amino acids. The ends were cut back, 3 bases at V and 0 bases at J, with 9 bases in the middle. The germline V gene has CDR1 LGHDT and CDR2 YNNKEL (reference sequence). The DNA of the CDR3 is TGTGCCAGCAGCCAGGGGGACTCCTCCTACGAGCAGTACTTC. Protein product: CASSQGDSSYEQYF.

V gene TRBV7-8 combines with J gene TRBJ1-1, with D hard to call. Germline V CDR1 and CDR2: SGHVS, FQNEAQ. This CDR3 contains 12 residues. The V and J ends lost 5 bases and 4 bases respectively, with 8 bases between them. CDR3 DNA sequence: TGTGCCAGCAGCCTTGGGAGCACTGAAGCTTTCTTT. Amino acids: CASSLGSTEAFF.

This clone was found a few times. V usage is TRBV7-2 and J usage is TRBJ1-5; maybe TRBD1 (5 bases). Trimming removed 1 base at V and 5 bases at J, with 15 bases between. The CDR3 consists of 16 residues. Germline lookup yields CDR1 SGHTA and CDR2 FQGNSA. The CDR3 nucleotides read TGTGCCAGCAGCTTAGAAAGGGGAAGATTCCATCAGCCCCAGCATTTT. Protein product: CASSLERGRFHQPQHF.

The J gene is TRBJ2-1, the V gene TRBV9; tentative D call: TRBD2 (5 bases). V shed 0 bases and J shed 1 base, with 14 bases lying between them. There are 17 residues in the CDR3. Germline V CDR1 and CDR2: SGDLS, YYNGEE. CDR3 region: CASSVDREGISYNEQFF. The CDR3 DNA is TGTGCCAGCAGCGTAGATCGAGAGGGTATTTCCTACAATGAGCAGTTCTTC.

The CDR3 loop reads CASSLREAGDKRGYTF. CDR3 nucleotides: TGTGCCAGCAGCCTCCGAGAGGCAGGGGATAAGAGGGGCTACACCTTC. The rearrangement uses TRBV16 and TRBJ1-2; D is perhaps TRBD1 (6 bases). The CDR3 is 16 residues long. The germline V and J ends were trimmed by 4 bases and 8 bases, with 23 bases remaining between them. The V gene's germline CDR1 is KGHSY and CDR2 FQNENV.

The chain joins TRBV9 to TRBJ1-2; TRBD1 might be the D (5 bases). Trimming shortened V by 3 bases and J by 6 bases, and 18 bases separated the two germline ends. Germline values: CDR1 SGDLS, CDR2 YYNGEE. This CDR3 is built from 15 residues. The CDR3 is CASSARTGGFNGYTF. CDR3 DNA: TGTGCCAGCAGCGCCCGCACCGGGGGGTTTAATGGCTACACCTTC. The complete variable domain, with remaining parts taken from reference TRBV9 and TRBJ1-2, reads DSGVTQTPKHLITATGQRVTLRCSPRSGDLSVYWYQQSLDQGLQFLIQYYNGEERAKGNILERFSAQQFPDLHSELNLSSLELGDSALYFCASSARTGGFNGYTFGSGTRLTVV.

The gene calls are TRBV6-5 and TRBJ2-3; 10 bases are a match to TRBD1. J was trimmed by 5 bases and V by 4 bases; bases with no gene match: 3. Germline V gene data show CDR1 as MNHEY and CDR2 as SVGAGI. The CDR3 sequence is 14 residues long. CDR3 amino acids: CASSLGDRGDTQYF. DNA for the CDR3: TGTGCCAGCAGTTTGGGGGACAGGGGAGATACGCAGTATTTT.

CDR3 region: CGAQGGNQPQHF. DNA of the CDR3: TGTGGAGCACAGGGGGGCAATCAGCCCCAGCATTTT. The chain couples TRBV28 to TRBJ1-5; TRBD1 matches at 8 bases. The CDR3 consists of 12 residues. Per germline, CDR1 MDHEN and CDR2 SYDVKM.

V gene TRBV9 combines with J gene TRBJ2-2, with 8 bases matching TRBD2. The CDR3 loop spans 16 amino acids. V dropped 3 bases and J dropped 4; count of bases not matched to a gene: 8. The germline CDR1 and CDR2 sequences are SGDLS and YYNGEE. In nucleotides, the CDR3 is TGTGCCAGCAGCGCCCGGGAGCGGGGGTTCACCGGGGAGCTGTTTTTT. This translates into CASSARERGFTGELFF.